Below, 24 T cell receptor beta chains from the same sample are listed, as sequenced in a study of a mutant IDH1 vaccine in newly diagnosed glioma. Only in-frame clones appear in the TCRdb table, and some are missing; sequencing was by immunoSEQ multiplex PCR. The sample consists of tens of thousands of clones, over 65% of them appearing once. These receptors lack a known antigen. Regarding time point: week 35, safety follow-up. The vaccine gave 300 ug of a 20-mer mutant IDH1 peptide subcutaneously per dose. Sequencing was performed on PBMCs, taken from a glioma patient whose treatment included an IDH1 peptide vaccine. Receptors were obtained from a man aged 35 to 55 with glioma.

The V gene is TRBV1, the J gene TRBJ2-1; the D segment call TRBD1 is taken from the table without a DNA check. TRBV1 represents a pseudogene. The CDR3 length is 16 residues. The CDR3 DNA reads TGCACCAGCAGCCAAGACAGGGAAGCTCCCTACAATGAGCAGTTCTTC. Translation gives CTSSQDREAPYNEQFF.

The CDR3 sequence is CAWSVQGSSTSGNTIYF. The DNA for the CDR3 is TGTGCCTGGAGTGTACAGGGGTCTTCTACCTCTGGAAACACCATATATTTT. The gene calls are TRBV30 and TRBJ1-3; 7 nucleotides line up with TRBD1. V shed 0 bases, J shed 0 bases, and the junction held 8 bases outside the gene matches. The CDR3 consists of 17 residues. The germline V gene has CDR1 GTSNPN and CDR2 SVGIG (reference sequence).

Here the CDR3 reads CASSERGLSSSSYNEQFF. The CDR3 region has the DNA TGTGCCAGCAGTGAAAGAGGTTTGTCGAGTAGCTCCTACAATGAGCAGTTCTTC. The V gene is TRBV6-1, the J gene TRBJ2-1, with D unresolved. V was trimmed by 2 bases and J by 0 bases, leaving 17 bases between them. The CDR3 spans 18 residues. Looked up from germline, CDR1 is MNHNS and CDR2 is SASEGT.

The rearrangement uses TRBV7-2 and TRBJ2-1; D unresolved. The CDR3 totals 14 residues. Between the trimmed V and J ends, which lost 3 bases and 7 bases, there was a span of 13 bases. CDR1 and CDR2 (germline): SGHTA, FQGNSA. DNA for the CDR3: TGTGCCAGCAGCTTGCGACTCCTATCGAATGAGCAGTTCTTC. Residues: CASSLRLLSNEQFF.

The chain combines TRBV7-2 with TRBJ2-5; perhaps TRBD2 as D (6 bases). The CDR3 has 15 amino acids. Germline V lookup: CDR1 SGHTA, CDR2 FQGNSA. V was cut by 4 bases and J by 5 bases, with 17 bases left in between. CDR3 protein: CASSSLAGSGETQYF. CDR3 bases: TGTGCCAGCAGCTCGCTAGCCGGGAGTGGGGAGACCCAGTACTTC.

The gene calls are TRBV5-5 and TRBJ2-7, with D possibly TRBD2 on 5 matching bases. The CDR3 is 15 amino acids. V gave up 4 bases and J gave up 7 bases, with 21 bases separating them. CDR1 SGHKS and CDR2 YYEKEE come from the germline V gene (reference sequence). The CDR3 protein is CASSPQEDSRMEQYF. The DNA of the CDR3 is TGTGCCAGCAGCCCCCAGGAGGACTCGAGGATGGAGCAGTACTTC.

The rearrangement joins TRBV6-1 to TRBJ2-7; no definite D call. Trimming shortened V by 8 bases and J by 2 bases, and 13 bases separated the two germline ends. CDR1 is MNHNS and CDR2 is SASEGT in the germline V gene. The CDR3 sequence is 13 residues long. CDR3 sequence: CASDPSSTYEQYF. In DNA form, the CDR3 reads TGTGCCAGCGATCCATCGAGCACCTACGAGCAGTACTTC.

Concerning this clone: One end of the junction is discordant with germline, which a read error may explain. The gene calls are TRBV20-1 and TRBJ2-5; no reliable D call. The CDR3 totals 9 residues. The germline gives CDR1 DFQATT, CDR2 SNEGSKA (reference sequence). The CDR3, as DNA: TGCAGTGCTAGACTGTCCGAGCACTTC. The encoded protein is CSARLSEHF.

The rearrangement uses TRBV5-8 and TRBJ1-1; D ambiguous. Trimming removed 3 bases from V and 6 bases from J, with 15 bases in between. This CDR3 region has 14 residues. Germline CDR1 reads SGHTS; CDR2 reads YDEGEE. The CDR3 nucleotides are TGTGCCAGCAGCTCCCCCGAGTCGAGTCCTGAAGCTTTCTTT. It is translated as CASSSPESSPEAFF.

V is TRBV6-6 and J is TRBJ1-1; tentatively, D is TRBD1 (5 bases). V lost 0 bases and J lost 1, with 12 bases in between. The CDR3 is 16 amino acids. Germline V gives CDR1 MNHNY, CDR2 SVGAGI (reference sequence). The CDR3 reads CASSYSGSRGNTEAFF. The CDR3 coding sequence is TGTGCCAGCAGTTACTCGGGCTCGAGGGGGAACACTGAAGCTTTCTTT.

The table lists this clone with many counts. The CDR3 coding sequence is TGTGCCACCAGCCTCTCCCGAAACACTGAAGCTTTCTTT. Encoded protein: CATSLSRNTEAFF. V and J are TRBV15 and TRBJ1-1; D gene uncertain. Germline CDR1 reads LNHNV; CDR2 reads YYDKDF (reference sequence). The CDR3 extends over 13 amino acids. Trimming cost V 5 bases and J 2 bases, with 9 bases left between them.

The chain employs TRBV28 and TRBJ2-3; 7 bases are shared with TRBD1. The ends lost 3 bases at V and 0 bases at J; junction bases unmatched: 3. The germline V gene encodes CDR1 MDHEN and CDR2 SYDVKM. The CDR3 covers 15 residues. The CDR3 loop is CASSLRDSSTDTQYF. In DNA form, the CDR3 reads TGTGCCAGCAGTTTGAGGGACAGTAGCACAGATACGCAGTATTTT.

The chain is built from TRBV14 and TRBJ1-2; D uncertain. The CDR3 length is 14 residues. Germline lookup yields CDR1 SGHDN and CDR2 FVKESK. V lost 1 base, J lost 7 bases, and 13 bases lay in between. CDR3 protein: CASSQGRGVGGYTF. In DNA form, the CDR3 reads TGTGCCAGCAGCCAAGGCCGGGGAGTGGGTGGCTACACCTTC.

The rearrangement joins TRBV27 to TRBJ2-1, with D tentatively TRBD1 or TRBD2 (5 bases each). V lost 6 bases, J lost 6 bases, and 12 bases lay in between. This CDR3 is 13 amino acids long. CDR1 MNHEY and CDR2 SMNVEV come from the germline V gene (reference sequence). CDR3 amino acids: CASRSPGGNEQFF. The DNA of the CDR3 is TGTGCCAGCAGGTCCCCTGGGGGCAATGAGCAGTTCTTC.

J is TRBJ2-3 and V is TRBV11-2; D not certain. Germline values: CDR1 SGHAT, CDR2 FQNNGV. V gave up 2 bases and J gave up 1 base, with 10 bases separating them. This CDR3 is built from 15 residues. The CDR3 DNA reads as TGTGCCAGCAGCTTAATACCCCAACGCACAGATACGCAGTATTTT. The encoded protein is CASSLIPQRTDTQYF.

The rearrangement uses TRBV7-6 and TRBJ2-7; 7 nucleotides line up with TRBD2. With V trimmed by 0 bases and J by 6 bases, 5 bases remained unmatched. The germline V gene has CDR1 SGHVS and CDR2 FNYEAQ. The CDR3 consists of 14 residues. CDR3 sequence (DNA): TGTGCCAGCAGCTTAGCGGGAGGGAGTCGCGAGCAGTACTTC. This gives the protein CASSLAGGSREQYF.

The chain employs TRBV7-6 and TRBJ1-1; TRBD1 matches 9 bases. The V segment lost 4 bases and the J segment 5 bases; nucleotides outside the gene matches: 2. The CDR3 spans 13 residues. CDR1 is SGHVS, CDR2 FNYEAQ, per germline. CDR3 sequence reads: CASSYDRGTEAFF. CDR3 bases: TGTGCCAGCAGCTACGACAGGGGGACTGAAGCTTTCTTT.

The chain couples TRBV10-2 to TRBJ2-1; 10 nucleotides match TRBD2. Trimming removed 0 bases from V and 6 bases from J; junction bases left unmatched: 2. Germline-derived CDR1 and CDR2 are WSHSY and SAAADI. This CDR3 is 15 amino acids long. In DNA form, the CDR3 reads TGCGCCAGCAGTGAGTCCCTAGCGGGAGTCAATGAGCAGTTCTTC. Amino acid sequence: CASSESLAGVNEQFF.

This clone was counted once. Written as DNA, the CDR3 is TGTGCCAGCAGCTTAGGAAGCGGCCCCTACGAGCAGTACGTC. Encoded protein: CASSLGSGPYEQYV. The chain joins TRBV5-6 to TRBJ2-7; possibly TRBD2 for D (5 bases). The germline V and J ends were trimmed by 2 bases and 2 bases, with 11 bases remaining between them. This CDR3 is built from 14 residues. Germline CDR1 and CDR2: SGHDT and YYEEEE.

The V and J genes are TRBV4-3 and TRBJ2-3; 12 nucleotides agree with TRBD2. The CDR3 consists of 17 residues. Trimming cost V 4 bases and J 0 bases; bases outside gene matches: 5. Germline lookup yields CDR1 LGHNA and CDR2 YSLEER. Here the CDR3 reads CASSRGGTSGSTDTQYF. CDR3 nucleotide sequence: TGCGCCAGCAGCCGCGGAGGGACTAGCGGGAGCACAGATACGCAGTATTTT.

The chain links TRBV15 to TRBJ2-5, with no clear D. V was shortened by 7 bases and J by 2 bases, with 17 bases between the two germline ends. The CDR3 is made up of 15 amino acids. Germline loops: CDR1 LNHNV, CDR2 YYDKDF (reference sequence). CDR3 sequence reads: CATKSASTLQETQYF. CDR3 coding DNA: TGTGCCACCAAATCAGCTTCGACCCTTCAAGAGACCCAGTACTTC.

V gene TRBV19 combines with J gene TRBJ1-6; D ambiguous. CDR1 and CDR2 from the germline V gene are LNHDA and SQIVND (reference sequence). The germline V and J ends were trimmed by 8 bases and 0 bases, with 8 bases remaining between them. This CDR3 contains 14 residues. DNA for the CDR3: TGTGCCAGTCGCCCGGGCTCCTATAATTCACCCCTCCACTTT. Translating gives CASRPGSYNSPLHF.

The chain joins TRBV10-3 to TRBJ2-1, with 10 bases that match TRBD2. CDR1 and CDR2 from the germline V gene are ENHRY and SYGVKD. Trimming cost V 0 bases and J 6 bases; bases outside gene matches: 8. This CDR3 has 17 amino acids. The CDR3 loop reads CAISESLGLADRNEQFF. The CDR3 region has the DNA TGTGCCATCAGTGAGTCTTTAGGACTAGCGGACCGCAATGAGCAGTTCTTC.

V and J are TRBV5-8 and TRBJ2-2, with a tentative D call TRBD2 (6 bases). The V gene's germline CDR1 is SGHTS and CDR2 YDEGEE. The CDR3 is 14 residues long. V gave up 2 bases and J gave up 6 bases, with 11 bases separating them. CDR3 nucleotide sequence: TGTGCCAGCAGCTTCTCCAGGGAGGCCGGGGAGCTGTTTTTT. It specifies CASSFSREAGELFF. Complete variable domain (other parts from reference TRBV5-8 and TRBJ2-2): EAGVTQSPTHLIKTRGQQATLRCSPISGHTSVYWYQQALGLGLQFLLWYDEGEERNRGNFPPRFSGRQFPNYSSELNVNALELEDSALYLCASSFSREAGELFFGEGSRLTVL.